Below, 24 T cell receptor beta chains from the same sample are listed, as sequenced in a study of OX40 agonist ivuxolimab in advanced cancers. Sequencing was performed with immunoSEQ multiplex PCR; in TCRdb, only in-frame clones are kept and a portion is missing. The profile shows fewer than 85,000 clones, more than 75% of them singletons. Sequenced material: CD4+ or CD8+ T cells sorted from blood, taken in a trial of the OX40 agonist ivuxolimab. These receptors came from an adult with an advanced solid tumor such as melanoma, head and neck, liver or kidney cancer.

The CDR3 protein is CASSGWGQGTYEQYF. Written as DNA, the CDR3 is TGTGCCAGCAGCGGATGGGGACAGGGAACCTACGAGCAGTACTTC. The chain is built from TRBV11-1 and TRBJ2-7; 9 bases match TRBD1. This CDR3 spans 15 amino acids. The germline gives CDR1 SGHAT, CDR2 FQDESV (reference sequence). Germline trimming cut 5 bases from V and 2 bases from J; bases unmatched to any gene: 7.

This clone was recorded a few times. The CDR3: CASRFMGATGTEDNEQFF. The CDR3 coding sequence is TGTGCCAGCAGATTTATGGGGGCGACCGGGACGGAGGACAATGAGCAGTTCTTC. This chain uses TRBV28 with TRBJ2-1; tentative D call: TRBD1 (6 bases). V was cut by 6 bases and J by 5 bases, with 26 bases left in between. The CDR3 contains 18 residues. The germline V gene encodes CDR1 MDHEN and CDR2 SYDVKM.

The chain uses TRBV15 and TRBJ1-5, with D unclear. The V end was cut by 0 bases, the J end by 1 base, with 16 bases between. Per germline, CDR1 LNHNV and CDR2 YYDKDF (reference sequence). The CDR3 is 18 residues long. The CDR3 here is CATSRDSAGRRSNQPQHF. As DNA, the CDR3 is TGTGCCACCAGCAGAGATAGCGCTGGGCGGAGAAGCAATCAGCCCCAGCATTTT.

CDR3 nucleotide sequence: TGCGCCAGCAGCTTGGTGGTTAGCGGCTCCTACAATGAGCAGTTCTTC. Translation gives CASSLVVSGSYNEQFF. V and J are TRBV5-1 and TRBJ2-1, with TRBD2 as a possible D gene (6 bases). Germline CDR1 is SGHRS and CDR2 is YFSETQ. The CDR3 extends over 16 amino acids. The V and J ends lost 0 bases and 0 bases respectively, with 10 bases between them.

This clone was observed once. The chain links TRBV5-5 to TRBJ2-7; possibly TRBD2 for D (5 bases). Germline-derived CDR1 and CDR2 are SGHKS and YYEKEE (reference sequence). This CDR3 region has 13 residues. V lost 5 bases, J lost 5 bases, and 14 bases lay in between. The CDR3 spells CASRSGSLNEQYF. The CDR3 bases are TGTGCCAGCAGGTCTGGGAGTTTAAACGAGCAGTACTTC.

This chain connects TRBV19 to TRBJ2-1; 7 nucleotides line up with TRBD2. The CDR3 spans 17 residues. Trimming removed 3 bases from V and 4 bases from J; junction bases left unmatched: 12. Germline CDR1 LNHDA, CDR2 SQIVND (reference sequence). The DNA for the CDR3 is TGTGCCAGTAGTATGGCGATAGGACTAGTGGGTTACAATGAGCAGTTCTTC. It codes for CASSMAIGLVGYNEQFF. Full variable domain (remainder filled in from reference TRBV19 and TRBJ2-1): DGGITQSPKYLFRKEGQNVTLSCEQNLNHDAMYWYRQDPGQGLRLIYYSQIVNDFQKGDIAEGYSVSREKKESFPLTVTSAQKNPTAFYLCASSMAIGLVGYNEQFFGPGTRLTVL.

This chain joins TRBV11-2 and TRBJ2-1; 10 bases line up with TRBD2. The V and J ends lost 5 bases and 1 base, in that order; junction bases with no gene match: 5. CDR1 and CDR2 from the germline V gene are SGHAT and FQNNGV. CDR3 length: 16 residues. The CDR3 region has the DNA TGTGCCAGCAGCACTCGTAGCGGGGGGTCCTACAATGAGCAGTTCTTC. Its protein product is CASSTRSGGSYNEQFF.

CDR3 bases: TGTGCCAGTAGTATGGCACAGAACACTGAAGCTTTCTTT. Translation: CASSMAQNTEAFF. This sequence joins TRBV19 and TRBJ1-1; no clear D gene. V gave up 3 bases and J gave up 1 base, with 6 bases separating them. From germline, CDR1 is LNHDA and CDR2 SQIVND (reference sequence). The CDR3 runs 13 residues. The full variable domain, in which reference TRBV19 and TRBJ1-1 provide the parts outside the CDR3, is DGGITQSPKYLFRKEGQNVTLSCEQNLNHDAMYWYRQDPGQGLRLIYYSQIVNDFQKGDIAEGYSVSREKKESFPLTVTSAQKNPTAFYLCASSMAQNTEAFFGQGTRLTVV.

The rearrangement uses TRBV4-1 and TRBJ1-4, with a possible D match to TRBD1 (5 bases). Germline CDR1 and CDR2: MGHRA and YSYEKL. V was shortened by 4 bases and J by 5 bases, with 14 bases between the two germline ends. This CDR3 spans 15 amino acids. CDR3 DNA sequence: TGCGCCAGCAGCCTCGGAGGCAGGGAGAATGAAAAACTGTTTTTT. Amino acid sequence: CASSLGGRENEKLFF.

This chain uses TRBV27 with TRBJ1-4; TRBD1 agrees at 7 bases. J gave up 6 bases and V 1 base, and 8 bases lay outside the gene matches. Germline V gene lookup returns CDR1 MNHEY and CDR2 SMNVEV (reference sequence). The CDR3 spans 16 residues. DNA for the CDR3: TGTGCCAGCAGTTTATTAGGCGTTGGACAGGATGAAAAACTGTTTTTT. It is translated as CASSLLGVGQDEKLFF.

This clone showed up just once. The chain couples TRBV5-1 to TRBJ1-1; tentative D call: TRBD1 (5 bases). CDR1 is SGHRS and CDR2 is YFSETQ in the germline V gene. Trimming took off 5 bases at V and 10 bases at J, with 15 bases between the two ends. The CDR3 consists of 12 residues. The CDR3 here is CASSSGGPGAFF. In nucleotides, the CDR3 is TGCGCCAGCAGTTCCGGGGGTCCCGGAGCTTTCTTT.

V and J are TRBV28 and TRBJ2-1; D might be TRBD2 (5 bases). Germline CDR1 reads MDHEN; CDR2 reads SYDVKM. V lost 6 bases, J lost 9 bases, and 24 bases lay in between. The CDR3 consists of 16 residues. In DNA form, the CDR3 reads TGTGCCAGCAGCTCCCCCCAAAGGCGGGCGCCCCCTGAGCAGTTCTTC. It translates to CASSSPQRRAPPEQFF.

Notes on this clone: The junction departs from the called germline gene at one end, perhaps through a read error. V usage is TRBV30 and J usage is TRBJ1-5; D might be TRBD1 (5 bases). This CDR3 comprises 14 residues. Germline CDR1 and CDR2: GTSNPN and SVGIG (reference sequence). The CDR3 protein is CAWGGPGRNQSQHF. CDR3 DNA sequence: TGTGCCTGGGGAGGCCCAGGGCGCAATCAGTCCCAGCATTTT.

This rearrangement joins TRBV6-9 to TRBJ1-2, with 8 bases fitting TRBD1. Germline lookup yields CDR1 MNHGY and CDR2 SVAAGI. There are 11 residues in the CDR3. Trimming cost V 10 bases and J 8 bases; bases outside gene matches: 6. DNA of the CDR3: TGTGCCACCCGGACAGGGAAGGGCTACACCTTC. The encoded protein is CATRTGKGYTF.

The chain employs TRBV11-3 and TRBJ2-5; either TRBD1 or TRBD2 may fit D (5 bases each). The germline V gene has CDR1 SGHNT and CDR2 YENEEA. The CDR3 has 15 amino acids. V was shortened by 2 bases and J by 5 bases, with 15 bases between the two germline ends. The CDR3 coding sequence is TGTGCCAGCAGCTTATCCATCGGGGCGGGCGAGACCCAGTACTTC. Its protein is CASSLSIGAGETQYF.

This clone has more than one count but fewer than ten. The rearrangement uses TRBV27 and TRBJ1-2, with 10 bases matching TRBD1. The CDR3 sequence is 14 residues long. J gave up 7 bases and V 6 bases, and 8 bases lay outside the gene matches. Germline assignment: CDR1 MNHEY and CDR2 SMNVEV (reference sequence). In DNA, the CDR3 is TGTGCCAGCAGCCAGACAGGGGGCTTAGGTGGCTACACCTTC. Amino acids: CASSQTGGLGGYTF.

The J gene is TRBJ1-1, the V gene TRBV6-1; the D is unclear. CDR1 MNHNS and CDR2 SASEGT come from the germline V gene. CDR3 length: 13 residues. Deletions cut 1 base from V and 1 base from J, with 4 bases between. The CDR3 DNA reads TGTGCCAGCAGTGAAGGTCGGAACACTGAAGCTTTCTTT. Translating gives CASSEGRNTEAFF.

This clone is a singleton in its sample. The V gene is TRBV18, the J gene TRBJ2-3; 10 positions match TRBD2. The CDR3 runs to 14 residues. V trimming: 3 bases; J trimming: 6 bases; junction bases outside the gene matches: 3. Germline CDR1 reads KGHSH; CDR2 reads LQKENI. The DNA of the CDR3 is TGTGCCAGCTCACCGCGGACTAGCGGCGATACGCAGTATTTT. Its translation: CASSPRTSGDTQYF.

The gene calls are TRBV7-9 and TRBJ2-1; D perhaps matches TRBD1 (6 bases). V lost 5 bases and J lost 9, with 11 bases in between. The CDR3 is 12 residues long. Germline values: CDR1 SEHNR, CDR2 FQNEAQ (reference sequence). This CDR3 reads CASSPQTGEQFF. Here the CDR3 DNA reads TGTGCCAGCAGCCCACAGACAGGTGAGCAGTTCTTC.

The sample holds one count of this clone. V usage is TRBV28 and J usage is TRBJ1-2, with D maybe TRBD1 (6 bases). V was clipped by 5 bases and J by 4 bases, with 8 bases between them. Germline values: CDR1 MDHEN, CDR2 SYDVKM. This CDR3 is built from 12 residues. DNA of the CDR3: TGTGCCAGCAGTCCGGACAGCTATGGCTACACCTTC. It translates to CASSPDSYGYTF.

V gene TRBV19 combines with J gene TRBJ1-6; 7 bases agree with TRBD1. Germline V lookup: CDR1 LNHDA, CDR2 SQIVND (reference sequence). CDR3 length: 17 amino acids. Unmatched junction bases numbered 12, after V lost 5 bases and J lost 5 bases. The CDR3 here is CASSLPPRGRNNSPLHF. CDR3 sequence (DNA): TGTGCCAGTAGTCTACCACCTAGGGGGCGTAATAATTCACCCCTCCACTTT.

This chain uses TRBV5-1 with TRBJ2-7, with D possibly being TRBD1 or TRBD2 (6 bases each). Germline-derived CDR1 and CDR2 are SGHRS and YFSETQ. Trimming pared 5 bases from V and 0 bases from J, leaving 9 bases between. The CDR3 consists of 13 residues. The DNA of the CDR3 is TGCGCCAGCAGTAGGGGGGACTCCTACGAGCAGTACTTC. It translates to CASSRGDSYEQYF.

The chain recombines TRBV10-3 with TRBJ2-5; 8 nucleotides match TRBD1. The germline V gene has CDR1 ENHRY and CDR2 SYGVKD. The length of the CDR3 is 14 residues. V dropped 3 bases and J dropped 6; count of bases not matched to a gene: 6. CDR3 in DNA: TGTGCCATCAGTGACCCCGACAGGGGTAAGACCCAGTACTTC. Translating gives CAISDPDRGKTQYF.

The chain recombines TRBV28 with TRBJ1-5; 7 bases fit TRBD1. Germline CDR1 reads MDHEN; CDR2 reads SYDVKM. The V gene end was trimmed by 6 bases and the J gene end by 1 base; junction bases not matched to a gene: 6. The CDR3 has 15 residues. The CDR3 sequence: CASSRTGASNQPQHF. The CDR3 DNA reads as TGTGCCAGCAGCAGAACAGGGGCGAGCAATCAGCCCCAGCATTTT.